Listed here is a single TCR beta chain. The CDR3 length is 13 residues. V dropped 5 bases and J dropped 8 bases, with 15 bases sitting between them. The data were produced by immunoSEQ multiplex PCR, yet TCRdb's version contains in-frame clones alone and is incomplete. The table lists a few hundred thousand clones, 70% to 90% of them singletons, with around 9.2% in the top ten. This sample is drawn from a study of blood T cell repertoires in COVID-19. The participants were between roughly 18 and 100 years old and came from about two dozen US areas. The receptor was isolated from a man aged 40-50 years who had recovered from COVID-19. Sequenced input: PBMCs or T cells enriched from blood (not recorded which). The rearrangement joins TRBV12-3 or TRBV12-4 to TRBJ1-1, with D perhaps matching TRBD1 (6 bases). The CDR3 sequence: CASSNRDIKEAFF. The CDR3 nucleotides are TGTGCCAGCAGTAACCGGGACATTAAGGAAGCTTTCTTT.